This T cell receptor (beta chain) is from a study of T cell changes during pregnancy in multiple sclerosis. V trimming: 6 bases; J trimming: 5 bases; junction bases outside the gene matches: 8. Germline-derived CDR1 and CDR2 are SQVTM and ANQGSEA. The CDR3 is 14 amino acids. The assay was immunoSEQ multiplex PCR, and TCRdb's table has in-frame clones only and misses some. The sample holds roughly 60,000 clones, roughly 92% seen once. This chain links TRBV29-1 with TRBJ2-2; 8 nucleotides match TRBD1. The sequence was collected from a female donor with multiple sclerosis, enrolled in a pregnancy study. The material sequenced was peripheral blood, taken in the second trimester of pregnancy. Written as DNA, the CDR3 is TGCAGCGTGTCAGGACAGGGAGGAACCGGGGAGCTGTTTTTT. It codes for CSVSGQGGTGELFF.